Listed here is a single T cell receptor beta chain. Its antigen remains unknown. The sample carries other DNA sequences with the same CDR3. The source of the sample is a study of cytomegalovirus exposure and HLA in healthy donors. Per the germline V gene, CDR1 is KGHSH and CDR2 is LQKENI. Trimming shortened V by 3 bases and J by 5 bases, and 10 bases separated the two germline ends. This CDR3 spans 13 amino acids. General study findings and limits: Accurate predictions that matched the HLA-A and HLA-B alleles of most subjects were reportedly made from TCR beta sequences.

The PCR ran on 60 Vbeta and 13 Jbeta primers. Clones were sequenced by immunoSEQ multiplex PCR, and TCRdb holds only the in-frame ones, with some missing. The sample lists about 170,000 clones, roughly 88% occurring once. The sequence was collected from a boy aged 2-9 years in good health and CMV-seronegative. The chain is built from TRBV18 and TRBJ2-5; D perhaps matches TRBD2 (6 bases). Specimen: PBMCs. The CDR3 coding sequence is TGTGCCAGCTCACCCGGGCTAGCGGAGACCCAGTACTTC. Translation gives CASSPGLAETQYF.